The 14 T cell receptor beta chains below were found in one sample sequenced in a study of blood T cell repertoires in COVID-19. Data came from immunoSEQ multiplex PCR; TCRdb stores just in-frame clones and leaves some out. The sample yields about 180,000 clones, 80% seen once. The material sequenced was PBMCs or T cells enriched from blood (not recorded which). The receptors were gathered from a man aged 55 to 70 who had been exposed to COVID-19.

This chain uses TRBV30 with TRBJ1-3; TRBD1 might be the D (6 bases). The germline V and J ends were trimmed by 4 bases and 0 bases, with 7 bases remaining between them. There are 13 residues in the CDR3. Germline CDR1 GTSNPN, CDR2 SVGIG (reference sequence). CDR3 sequence: CAWTGDSGNTIYF. The CDR3, as DNA: TGTGCCTGGACAGGGGACTCTGGAAACACCATATATTTT.

This clone was recorded only once. This rearrangement joins TRBV2 to TRBJ2-5; the match to TRBD1 covers 9 bases. CDR1 is SNHLY and CDR2 is FYNNEI in the germline V gene. Trimming took 2 bases from V and 4 from J; bases not matched to a gene: 5. This CDR3 is built from 15 residues. CDR3 sequence: CASSENRGQLETQYF. The CDR3 DNA reads as TGTGCCAGCAGTGAAAACAGGGGGCAGTTAGAGACCCAGTACTTC. Drawing the rest from reference TRBV2 and TRBJ2-5, the complete variable domain is EPEVTQTPSHQVTQMGQEVILRCVPISNHLYFYWYRQILGQKVEFLVSFYNNEISEKSEIFDDQFSVERPDGSNFTLKIRSTKLEDSAMYFCASSENRGQLETQYFGPGTRLLVL.

The chain joins TRBV7-9 to TRBJ2-7, with 7 positions matching TRBD1. The CDR3 is made up of 15 amino acids. Germline lookup yields CDR1 SEHNR and CDR2 FQNEAQ (reference sequence). The junction had 11 bases not matched to a gene; V was cut back by 5 bases and J by 4 bases. CDR3 bases: TGTGCCAGCAGCCCGACGACAGGGTTAGGATACGAGCAGTACTTC. Its translation: CASSPTTGLGYEQYF.

The chain is built from TRBV5-1 and TRBJ2-7; 9 positions match TRBD1. Losses at the gene ends were 5 bases for V and 0 bases for J; bases not matched to a gene: 6. CDR1 SGHRS and CDR2 YFSETQ come from the germline V gene. The CDR3 is 15 residues long. The CDR3 DNA sequence: TGCGCCAGCAGTTTGACAGGGGGAAGCTCCTACGAGCAGTACTTC. Translating it yields CASSLTGGSSYEQYF.

V gene TRBV28 combines with J gene TRBJ1-2, with D perhaps matching TRBD1 (5 bases). The CDR3 totals 13 residues. Trimming left V 6 bases short and J 3 bases short, with 11 bases between. Germline CDR1 MDHEN, CDR2 SYDVKM. CDR3 loop: CASRQQVYYGYTF. As DNA, the CDR3 is TGTGCCAGCAGGCAACAGGTGTACTATGGCTACACCTTC.

This chain uses TRBV2 with TRBJ1-1; the match to TRBD1 covers 10 bases. The CDR3 is made up of 18 amino acids. Trimming took 6 bases from V and 0 from J; bases not matched to a gene: 13. From germline, CDR1 is SNHLY and CDR2 FYNNEI. CDR3 region: CASRTWRGDRGLNTEAFF. CDR3 DNA: TGTGCCAGCAGGACCTGGAGGGGGGACAGGGGCCTGAACACTGAAGCTTTCTTT. Drawing the rest from reference TRBV2 and TRBJ1-1, the complete variable domain is EPEVTQTPSHQVTQMGQEVILRCVPISNHLYFYWYRQILGQKVEFLVSFYNNEISEKSEIFDDQFSVERPDGSNFTLKIRSTKLEDSAMYFCASRTWRGDRGLNTEAFFGQGTRLTVV.

The V gene is TRBV7-6, the J gene TRBJ2-5; 11 nucleotides match TRBD2. The CDR3 runs to 18 residues. The germline V gene encodes CDR1 SGHVS and CDR2 FNYEAQ. With 1 base clipped from V and 3 bases from J, the junction kept 10 bases outside the gene matches. CDR3 loop: CASSLGFGLAGGKETQYF. CDR3 in DNA: TGTGCCAGCAGCTTAGGCTTCGGCCTAGCGGGAGGCAAAGAGACCCAGTACTTC.

This clone occurred a few times. The chain links TRBV5-4 to TRBJ2-4, with TRBD1 identical over 7 bases. There are 18 residues in the CDR3. Per the germline V gene, CDR1 is SGHNT and CDR2 is YYREEE (reference sequence). V trimming: 0 bases; J trimming: 6 bases; junction bases outside the gene matches: 15. The CDR3 DNA sequence: TGTGCCAGCAGCTTGGCCCCAGGGCTGGACAGGTTGGGAAACATTCAGTACTTC. Its protein is CASSLAPGLDRLGNIQYF.

This chain links TRBV15 with TRBJ1-2, with D hard to call. The length of the CDR3 is 12 residues. Germline values: CDR1 LNHNV, CDR2 YYDKDF (reference sequence). The V gene lost 3 bases and the J gene lost 4 bases, with 6 bases spanning the gap. CDR3 nucleotide sequence: TGTGCCACCAGCAGCAAAGCCTATGGCTACACCTTC. Translated: CATSSKAYGYTF.

The chain joins TRBV2 to TRBJ2-3; 7 bases fit TRBD2. The V segment lost 5 bases and the J segment 4 bases; nucleotides outside the gene matches: 9. This CDR3 comprises 15 residues. The germline V gene encodes CDR1 SNHLY and CDR2 FYNNEI. The CDR3 is CASSPRSGMADTQYF. The CDR3 nucleotides are TGTGCCAGCAGTCCTAGAAGCGGGATGGCAGATACGCAGTATTTT.

This clone was seen a handful of times. This sequence joins TRBV4-1 and TRBJ2-3, with 7 bases that match TRBD1. This CDR3 spans 16 amino acids. J was trimmed by 6 bases and V by 4 bases; bases with no gene match: 13. The germline CDR1 and CDR2 sequences are MGHRA and YSYEKL. CDR3 sequence reads: CASSLSTGNLGDTQYF. The CDR3 DNA reads TGCGCCAGCAGCCTATCGACAGGGAACCTTGGGGATACGCAGTATTTT.

The chain has TRBV11-3 and TRBJ2-5, with D maybe TRBD1 (5 bases). V was clipped by 5 bases and J by 7 bases, with 17 bases between them. Germline V lookup: CDR1 SGHNT, CDR2 YENEEA. This CDR3 region has 14 residues. The CDR3 sequence: CASSPQADPGTQYF. The CDR3 region has the DNA TGTGCCAGCAGCCCACAGGCGGACCCAGGGACCCAGTACTTC.

The rearrangement links TRBV3-1 (or the pseudogene TRBV3-2) to TRBJ1-2, with D possibly TRBD1 on 5 matching bases. The germline V gene encodes CDR1 LGHDT and CDR2 YNNKEL (reference sequence). Trimming cost V 2 bases and J 5 bases, with 15 bases left between them. The length of the CDR3 is 15 residues. The CDR3 nucleotides are TGTGCCAGCAGCCAATCGAACAGGATGGGGTATGGCTACACCTTC. Amino acids: CASSQSNRMGYGYTF.

The CDR3 DNA sequence: TGTGCCAGTATAGCCCGCCTGGGGAACACCGGGGAGCTGTTTTTT. Translated, it gives CASIARLGNTGELFF. The chain joins TRBV19 to TRBJ2-2; no clear D gene. This CDR3 spans 15 amino acids. V gave up 7 bases and J gave up 1 base, with 13 bases separating them. In germline, CDR1 is LNHDA, CDR2 SQIVND (reference sequence).